Ten or more counts support the clone carrying this T cell receptor beta chain. The entry originates in a study of T-cell reconstitution after alpha-beta-depleted transplantation in children. The library targeted TCRbeta and was prepared with unique molecular identifiers. TCRdb re-analysed the PCR reads in MiXCR, keeping a single row per CDR3 protein. The data hold around 72,000 distinct CDR3 sequences, with 4.9% observed a single time. Trimming removed 4 bases at V and 7 bases at J, with 12 bases between. The CDR3 extends over 13 amino acids. In germline, CDR1 is SGHRS, CDR2 YFSETQ. The V gene is TRBV5-1, the J gene TRBJ1-5; weak D call: TRBD1 (5 bases). This sequence originates from a boy under two years old who had a stem cell transplant for acute myeloid leukemia, so the T cells may come from the graft donor. Source: PBMCs, mostly from graft donor cells, taken 180 days after TCRalphabeta/CD19-depleted stem cell transplant. The CDR3 nucleotides read TGCGCCAGCAGCGTGGCCGGGGCGCAGCCCCAGCATTTT. As protein: CASSVAGAQPQHF.